This TCR beta chain was recovered during a study of vaccination and CD4 T cells after COVID-19. Study information: Post-COVID draws followed diagnosis by a median about 100 days (range 35 to 161).

Time point defined: late sampling 161 to 241 days after vaccination in a few convalescent patients. The treatment is: 10-day PBMC culture with coronavirus spike peptide pools or control peptides (ViraFEST assay). ViraFEST used peptide pools to expand antigen-specific T cells and subsequently sequenced their TCRs. Cultured CD4+ T cell DNA was sequenced using the Oncomine TCR Beta short-read assay. From the PCR reads, TCRdb called clonotypes with MiXCR, one entry per CDR3 protein. Of about 21,000 distinct CDR3 sequences listed, approximately 42% were seen once; the top ten hold 9% to 10%. With 5 bases clipped from V and 14 bases from J, the junction kept 8 bases outside the gene matches. The CDR3 runs to 14 residues. The germline V gene encodes CDR1 MNHNS and CDR2 SASEGT. To note about this clonotype: Its target is unknown.

Sequencing used CD4+ T cells from blood, cultured in vitro, obtained about 7 months after SARS-CoV-2 vaccination. This sequence was found in a human donor who had recovered from COVID-19. The chain joins TRBV6-1 to TRBJ2-1, with 14 bases fitting TRBD2. The CDR3 nucleotides are TGTGCCAGCAGTCTTCGGACTAGCGGGAGGCCAGAGTTCTTC. Encoded protein: CASSLRTSGRPEFF.